This entry features one T cell receptor beta chain sequence. Antigen specificity is unknown. This CDR3 comprises 16 residues. J was trimmed by 5 bases and V by 4 bases; bases with no gene match: 8. Germline V lookup: CDR1 MNHEY, CDR2 SMNVEV (reference sequence). PCR was performed using 60 Vbeta and 13 Jbeta primers. Sequencing used immunoSEQ multiplex PCR; TCRdb keeps in-frame clones, though not all of them. Here the sample spans 180,000 or so clones, 75% being singletons. The sample is drawn from a study of cytomegalovirus exposure and HLA in healthy donors. Study conclusions and caveats: The study recorded more than 150 TCR beta chains that were cytomegalovirus-associated.

The sequencing input was PBMCs. The V and J genes are TRBV27 and TRBJ2-5, with 12 nucleotides matching TRBD2. The sequence was collected from a woman aged 40-49 years in good health and CMV-seropositive. CDR3 sequence (DNA): TGTGCCAGCAGTTCCGCTAGCGGGAGGGCCTACGAGACCCAGTACTTC. Its translation: CASSSASGRAYETQYF.